This entry lists 12 T cell receptor beta chains sequenced from one sample in a study of T cells after yellow fever vaccination. TCRdb recomputed calls from the 5' RACE reads with MiXCR, one row per CDR3 protein. The repertoire holds under 550,000 distinct CDR3 sequences, with just over 20% as singletons. The sequenced sample was PBMCs, obtained about 20 days after the first yellow fever vaccination. The receptors originated from a man in his late teens or twenties who received the YFV17D yellow fever vaccine.

The chain combines TRBV10-3 with TRBJ2-5; D perhaps matches TRBD1 (7 bases). This CDR3 region has 12 residues. The germline V gene encodes CDR1 ENHRY and CDR2 SYGVKD. Trimming cost V 9 bases and J 14 bases, with 22 bases left between them. This CDR3 is CAIPGLPGGGYF. As DNA, the CDR3 is TGTGCCATTCCAGGGTTACCCGGAGGGGGCTACTTC.

This clonotype was counted only a few times. The chain employs TRBV9 and TRBJ2-2; the match to TRBD2 covers 13 bases. The ends lost 0 bases at V and 5 bases at J; junction bases unmatched: 4. The CDR3 is made up of 17 amino acids. The germline CDR1 and CDR2 sequences are SGDLS and YYNGEE. The chain's CDR3 is CASSVGRLAGGTGELFF. The CDR3 coding sequence is TGTGCCAGCAGCGTAGGCCGACTAGCGGGGGGAACCGGGGAGCTGTTTTTT.

A few counts support this clonotype. The chain couples TRBV5-1 to TRBJ1-6; D gene ambiguous. Germline lookup yields CDR1 SGHRS and CDR2 YFSETQ. Trimming left V 0 bases short and J 11 bases short, with 12 bases between. The CDR3 loop spans 14 amino acids. CDR3 protein: CASSLGADLTPLHF. CDR3 bases: TGCGCCAGCAGCTTGGGGGCAGACTTAACACCCCTCCACTTT.

J is TRBJ2-5 and V is TRBV10-3; D uncertain. V was shortened by 2 bases and J by 4 bases, with 8 bases between the two germline ends. The CDR3 totals 13 residues. Germline V gene data show CDR1 as ENHRY and CDR2 as SYGVKD. The CDR3 reads CAISEGWGETQYF. CDR3 DNA sequence: TGTGCCATCAGTGAGGGTTGGGGAGAGACCCAGTACTTC.

This chain links TRBV5-1 with TRBJ2-2; D possibly corresponds to TRBD1 (5 bases). Germline assignment: CDR1 SGHRS and CDR2 YFSETQ. Trimming pared 4 bases from V and 4 bases from J, leaving 11 bases between. The CDR3 is 14 amino acids. CDR3 coding DNA: TGCGCCAGCAGCAACGACAGCCTCACCGGGGAGCTGTTTTTT. This translates into CASSNDSLTGELFF.

This rearrangement joins TRBV29-1 to TRBJ1-1; no clear D. Trimming took 1 base from V and 4 from J, leaving 13 bases between them. Germline loops: CDR1 SQVTM, CDR2 ANQGSEA. This CDR3 has 14 amino acids. As DNA, the CDR3 is TGCAGCGTTGAAGGACGTCTAGAGACCACTGAAGCTTTCTTT. It is translated as CSVEGRLETTEAFF.

The rearrangement joins TRBV5-5 to TRBJ2-7, with D perhaps given as TRBD1 or TRBD2 (5 bases each). Germline-derived CDR1 and CDR2 are SGHKS and YYEKEE (reference sequence). Trimming took 4 bases from V and 4 from J, leaving 24 bases between them. The CDR3 covers 17 residues. DNA for the CDR3: TGTGCCAGCAGCCCAAACCCTGTGGGGACGGAGAAGTACGAGCAGTACGTC. Translating it yields CASSPNPVGTEKYEQYV.

This clonotype was picked up one time. The chain links TRBV24-1 to TRBJ2-2; tentatively, D is TRBD1 or TRBD2 (5 bases each). Deletions cut 5 bases from V and 1 base from J, with 13 bases between. The CDR3 is 16 amino acids. Per germline, CDR1 KGHDR and CDR2 SFDVKD. The CDR3 loop is CATSALGRKNTGELFF. The CDR3 DNA reads as TGTGCCACCAGTGCCTTGGGACGGAAGAACACCGGGGAGCTGTTTTTT.

The V gene is TRBV24-1, the J gene TRBJ2-7; D call uncertain. This CDR3 is 13 amino acids long. CDR1 is KGHDR, CDR2 SFDVKD, per germline. The V end was cut by 9 bases, the J end by 0 bases, with 11 bases between. This chain's CDR3 is CATVQASSYEQYV. For the CDR3, the DNA is TGTGCCACCGTCCAGGCCAGCTCCTACGAGCAGTACGTC.

This clonotype has more than one count but fewer than ten. The V call is TRBV5-1, the J call TRBJ2-7; 7 bases map to TRBD1. Germline loops: CDR1 SGHRS, CDR2 YFSETQ. J lost 3 bases, V lost 3 bases, and 9 bases had no gene match. There are 15 residues in the CDR3. The CDR3 spells CASSSFDRARYEQYF. The DNA for the CDR3 is TGCGCCAGCAGCTCATTTGACAGGGCTCGCTACGAGCAGTACTTC.

The genes are TRBV4-1 and TRBJ1-5; tentatively, D is TRBD1 (5 bases). The CDR3 contains 18 residues. Germline V lookup: CDR1 MGHRA, CDR2 YSYEKL. With 0 bases removed from V and 2 bases from J, the gap between germline ends came to 17 bases. This CDR3 reads CASSQEGSAGRGNQPQHF. CDR3 in DNA: TGCGCCAGCAGCCAAGAGGGATCCGCGGGACGGGGCAATCAGCCCCAGCATTTT.

This clonotype has at least ten counts. V usage is TRBV7-2 and J usage is TRBJ2-2; TRBD1 agrees at 10 bases. Germline V lookup: CDR1 SGHTA, CDR2 FQGNSA. With 5 bases clipped from V and 6 bases from J, the junction kept 6 bases outside the gene matches. There are 15 residues in the CDR3. CDR3 protein: CASSPWDRGAGELFF. CDR3 sequence (DNA): TGTGCCAGCAGCCCGTGGGACAGGGGCGCCGGGGAGCTGTTTTTT.